This T cell receptor beta chain comes out of a study of T-cell memory formation after mild COVID-19. At the level of the study: The TCR clusters were mostly specific to one donor.

To note about this clonotype: What it binds is not known.

Whole-study findings and limits: There was a balanced CD4/CD8 profile in clones contracting day 15 to 85, and later expanders leaned CD4+. Clones that contracted clustered mainly in CM and EM if CD4+ and in EMRA if CD8+.

5'RACE with constant-segment primers built TCRalpha and TCRbeta cDNA libraries with UMIs. TCRdb reprocessed the 5' RACE reads via MiXCR and lists one record per CDR3 protein. The data show hundreds of thousands of distinct CDR3 sequences, about 20% seen once. The sequence was collected from a man aged 18 to 30 who had mild COVID-19 (a few samples of this study predate the infection). Cell type and time point are not known. The sequenced material came from PBMCs or a T cell subset sorted from them (not recorded which).

This CDR3 is CASINPGTQETQYF. The DNA of the CDR3 is TGTGCCAGCATTAATCCCGGGACGCAAGAGACCCAGTACTTC. The chain uses TRBV6-2 or TRBV6-3 and TRBJ2-5; D could derive from TRBD1 or TRBD2 (5 bases each). The germline CDR1 and CDR2 sequences are MNHEY and SVGEGT. The CDR3 spans 14 residues. Trimming took off 7 bases at V and 2 bases at J, with 14 bases between the two ends.